This TCR beta chain is drawn from a study of cytotoxic CD8 clonotypes in ibrutinib-treated CLL. The study's findings and limits: Clonality rose at ibrutinib response, held steady in sustained remission, and fell toward baseline at progression. Baseline clonality, higher than in age-matched healthy donors, tracked circulating CD8+ T-cell counts. Lymph node repertoires were not studied, and sampling times were unmatched. Contraction or stability on treatment characterized the public clonotypes, which were uncommon.

Germline CDR1 reads SEHNR; CDR2 reads FQNEAQ (reference sequence). This CDR3 has 15 residues. J was trimmed by 0 bases and V by 5 bases; bases with no gene match: 3. Concerning this clone itself: Its antigen is unknown.

Sequencing was performed with immunoSEQ multiplex PCR; in TCRdb, only in-frame clones are kept and a portion is missing. The table includes just over 45,000 clones, roughly two thirds detected once. The sequence derives from a human donor with chronic lymphocytic leukemia. Specimen: PBMCs, collected after 12 months of ibrutinib treatment. The chain uses TRBV7-9 and TRBJ2-1, with 8 bases identical to TRBD1. The CDR3 coding sequence is TGTGCCAGCAGCCTCACAGGGGGCTCCTACAATGAGCAGTTCTTC. This sequence encodes CASSLTGGSYNEQFF.